These 17 T cell receptor beta chains came from one sample sequenced in a study of cytotoxic CD8 clonotypes in ibrutinib-treated CLL. Clones were sequenced by immunoSEQ multiplex PCR, and TCRdb holds only the in-frame ones, with some missing. The data show tens of thousands of clones, with approximately 57% seen just once and about 14% held by the top ten. The specimen was PBMCs, collected after 12 months of ibrutinib treatment. All receptors come from a human donor with chronic lymphocytic leukemia.

The CDR3, as DNA: TGTGCCAGTAGTATTGGGGTAGCGGATTACTACGAGCAGTACTTC. Amino acids: CASSIGVADYYEQYF. The chain recombines TRBV19 with TRBJ2-7; tentatively, D is TRBD2 (6 bases). This CDR3 is 15 amino acids long. CDR1 is LNHDA, CDR2 SQIVND, per germline (reference sequence). V shed 3 bases and J shed 3 bases, with 15 bases lying between them.

This clone was detected only a few times. The chain has TRBV5-6 and TRBJ2-7; TRBD2 might be the D (5 bases). CDR1 is SGHDT, CDR2 YYEEEE, per germline. This CDR3 is 14 amino acids long. Trimming left V 0 bases short and J 0 bases short, with 7 bases between. CDR3 sequence: CASSLAGSSYEQYV. The CDR3 nucleotides are TGTGCCAGCAGCTTGGCTGGGAGCTCCTACGAGCAGTACGTC.

This clone was seen more than once but under ten times. The V and J genes are TRBV7-9 and TRBJ1-1; D is uncertain. V was shortened by 2 bases and J by 1 base, with 5 bases between the two germline ends. The CDR3 spans 13 residues. CDR1 SEHNR and CDR2 FQNEAQ come from the germline V gene (reference sequence). CDR3 DNA sequence: TGTGCCAGCAGCTTATATGGGAACACTGAAGCTTTCTTT. Translated: CASSLYGNTEAFF.

This clone was observed many times. V and J are TRBV6-5 and TRBJ1-2; D uncertain. The CDR3 runs to 13 residues. V dropped 7 bases and J dropped 8 bases, with 17 bases sitting between them. Germline V CDR1 and CDR2: MNHEY, SVGAGI. The chain's CDR3 is CASTPGRARGYTF. Written as DNA, the CDR3 is TGTGCCAGCACCCCCGGACGGGCTCGGGGCTACACCTTC.

This clone appeared a single time. The chain uses TRBV28 and TRBJ1-2; TRBD1 matches at 7 bases. Per the germline V gene, CDR1 is MDHEN and CDR2 is SYDVKM. After removal of 7 bases from V and 5 bases from J, the junction contained 7 bases not matched to a gene. The CDR3 covers 13 residues. The CDR3 loop reads CASTWDSVYGYTF. The CDR3 DNA sequence: TGTGCCAGCACCTGGGACAGCGTATATGGCTACACCTTC.

This clone was seen many times. V and J are TRBV20-1 and TRBJ1-5; D not certain. The V and J ends lost 0 bases and 15 bases respectively, with 12 bases between them. The CDR3 is made up of 11 amino acids. Germline lookup yields CDR1 DFQATT and CDR2 SNEGSKA (reference sequence). CDR3 region: CSARDFGRTHF. The CDR3 coding sequence is TGCAGTGCTAGAGATTTTGGCAGAACGCATTTT.

The gene calls are TRBV28 and TRBJ1-1; D possibly corresponds to TRBD1 (6 bases). This CDR3 contains 12 residues. In germline, CDR1 is MDHEN, CDR2 SYDVKM. V was shortened by 4 bases and J by 6 bases, with 9 bases between the two germline ends. Written as DNA, the CDR3 is TGTGCCAGCAGTTACAGGGAGCCTGAAGCTTTCTTT. Translating gives CASSYREPEAFF.

The chain links TRBV19 to TRBJ2-3, with a possible D match to TRBD2 (6 bases). In germline, CDR1 is LNHDA, CDR2 SQIVND (reference sequence). The CDR3 is 14 amino acids. The V end was cut by 6 bases, the J end by 3 bases, with 13 bases between. CDR3 residues: CASRDGGRTDTQYF. CDR3 DNA sequence: TGTGCCAGTAGGGACGGGGGAAGAACAGATACGCAGTATTTT.

The chain employs TRBV6-5 and TRBJ1-1; D gene uncertain. Germline CDR1 MNHEY, CDR2 SVGAGI. The CDR3 loop spans 14 amino acids. V lost 0 bases and J 0 bases, leaving 5 bases between the germline ends. The CDR3 protein is CASSYSGLNTEAFF. DNA for the CDR3: TGTGCCAGCAGTTACTCCGGACTGAACACTGAAGCTTTCTTT.

The V call is TRBV20-1, the J call TRBJ2-7; no clear D gene. V was clipped by 6 bases and J by 3 bases, with 9 bases between them. The germline CDR1 and CDR2 sequences are DFQATT and SNEGSKA (reference sequence). The CDR3 sequence is 11 residues long. As DNA, the CDR3 is TGCAGTGCGCGGCAGCTCTACGAGCAGTACTTC. Encoded protein: CSARQLYEQYF.

The V and J genes are TRBV5-1 and TRBJ1-6, with D uncertain. Germline V gives CDR1 SGHRS, CDR2 YFSETQ. Trimming removed 7 bases at V and 6 bases at J, with 11 bases between. This CDR3 comprises 13 residues. CDR3: CASGEDLNSPLHF. The CDR3 bases are TGCGCCAGCGGAGAGGATCTTAATTCACCCCTCCACTTT.

The chain uses TRBV7-8 and TRBJ2-3; no clear D gene. This CDR3 is 15 amino acids long. Per germline, CDR1 SGHVS and CDR2 FQNEAQ. V was shortened by 7 bases and J by 0 bases, with 14 bases between the two germline ends. CDR3 residues: CASTPPGYSTDTQYF. CDR3 DNA sequence: TGTGCCAGCACCCCTCCTGGATATAGCACAGATACGCAGTATTTT. Full variable domain (remainder filled in from reference TRBV7-8 and TRBJ2-3): GAGVSQSPRYKVAKRGQDVALRCDPISGHVSLFWYQQALGQGPEFLTYFQNEAQLDKSGLPSDRFFAERPEGSVSTLKIQRTQQEDSAVYLCASTPPGYSTDTQYFGPGTRLTVL.

This clone occurred once. The CDR3 sequence: CASRLGPAWNNEQFF. CDR3 DNA: TGTGCCAGCAGGTTGGGGCCGGCGTGGAACAATGAGCAGTTCTTC. The V and J genes are TRBV28 and TRBJ2-1; TRBD1 is a possible D gene (5 bases). V was pared by 6 bases and J by 5 bases, with 17 bases between. The CDR3 extends over 15 amino acids. Germline CDR1 reads MDHEN; CDR2 reads SYDVKM.

The genes are TRBV18 and TRBJ2-1; no clear D. Trimming pared 2 bases from V and 6 bases from J, leaving 11 bases between. The CDR3 is made up of 14 amino acids. Germline lookup yields CDR1 KGHSH and CDR2 LQKENI. The CDR3 sequence: CASSPVQTGNEQFF. CDR3 sequence (DNA): TGTGCCAGCTCACCAGTTCAAACGGGCAATGAGCAGTTCTTC. Complete variable domain (other parts from reference TRBV18 and TRBJ2-1): NAGVMQNPRHLVRRRGQEARLRCSPMKGHSHVYWYRQLPEEGLKFMVYLQKENIIDESGMPKERFSAEFPKEGPSILRIQQVVRGDSAAYFCASSPVQTGNEQFFGPGTRLTVL.

DNA of the CDR3: TGTGCCAGCAGCTTAAGTGGGATCTACAATGAGCAGTTCTTC. This translates into CASSLSGIYNEQFF. This chain joins TRBV5-6 and TRBJ2-1; no reliable D call. V lost 2 bases to trimming and J lost 3 bases, with 9 bases between them. CDR1 is SGHDT and CDR2 is YYEEEE in the germline V gene. This CDR3 has 14 residues.

The chain joins TRBV15 to TRBJ2-2; 8 positions match TRBD2. This CDR3 region has 15 residues. Germline trimming cut 3 bases from V and 6 bases from J; bases unmatched to any gene: 6. From germline, CDR1 is LNHNV and CDR2 YYDKDF (reference sequence). In nucleotides, the CDR3 is TGTGCCACCAGCAGCCACCGGGGGGGCGCCGGGGAGCTGTTTTTT. Its translation: CATSSHRGGAGELFF.

This clone was seen a few times. This chain connects TRBV7-2 to TRBJ2-1; TRBD2 is a possible D gene (6 bases). The CDR3 is 15 amino acids. Trimming pared 5 bases from V and 5 bases from J, leaving 16 bases between. CDR1 and CDR2 from the germline V gene are SGHTA and FQGNSA. CDR3 sequence reads: CASSLLGGFHNEQFF. CDR3 nucleotide sequence: TGTGCCAGCAGCCTACTAGGAGGGTTTCACAATGAGCAGTTCTTC. The full variable domain, in which reference TRBV7-2 and TRBJ2-1 provide the parts outside the CDR3, is GAGVSQSPSNKVTEKGKDVELRCDPISGHTALYWYRQSLGQGLEFLIYFQGNSAPDKSGLPSDRFSAERTGGSVSTLTIQRTQQEDSAVYLCASSLLGGFHNEQFFGPGTRLTVL.